This record looks at one T cell receptor (beta chain) sequence and its context. Its antigen is unidentified. Measured with immunoSEQ multiplex PCR; TCRdb has only the in-frame clones, and not every one. The sample holds 90,000 to 100,000 clones, about 85% seen once. The CDR3 contains 14 residues. The V and J ends lost 4 bases and 6 bases, in that order; junction bases with no gene match: 8. Germline V gene data show CDR1 as MDHEN and CDR2 as SYDVKM. This entry is derived from a study of OX40 agonist ivuxolimab in advanced cancers. On the study more broadly: The patients received agonistic anti-OX40 (CD134) antibody ivuxolimab. People in dose escalation had one of these cancers: hepatocellular carcinoma, melanoma, renal cell or head and neck cancer. Notes on the study in general: Clonal expansion from baseline to week 6 occurred in both CD4+ and CD8+ T cells.

This chain connects TRBV28 to TRBJ2-7; 8 nucleotides align to TRBD1. Sequenced here: CD4+ or CD8+ T cells sorted from blood, sampled in a trial of the OX40 agonist ivuxolimab. This sequence originates from an adult with an advanced solid tumor such as melanoma, head and neck, liver or kidney cancer. This CDR3 is CASSSPTGVSEQYF. The CDR3 DNA reads as TGTGCCAGCAGTTCCCCGACAGGGGTCTCCGAGCAGTACTTC.